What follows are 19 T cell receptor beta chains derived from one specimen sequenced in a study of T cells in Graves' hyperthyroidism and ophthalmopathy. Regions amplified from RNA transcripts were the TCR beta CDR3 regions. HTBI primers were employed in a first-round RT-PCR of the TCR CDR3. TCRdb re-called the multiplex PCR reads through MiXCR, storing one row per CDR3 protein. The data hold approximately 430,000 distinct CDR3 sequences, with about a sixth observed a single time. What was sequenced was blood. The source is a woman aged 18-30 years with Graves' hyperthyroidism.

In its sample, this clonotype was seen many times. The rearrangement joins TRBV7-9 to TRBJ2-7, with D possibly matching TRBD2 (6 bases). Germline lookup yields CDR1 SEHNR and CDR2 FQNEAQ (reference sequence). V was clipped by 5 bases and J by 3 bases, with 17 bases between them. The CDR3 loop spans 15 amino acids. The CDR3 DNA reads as TGTGCCAGCAGCCTCTTGGGGGGTCCGGACTACGAGCAGTACTTC. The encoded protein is CASSLLGGPDYEQYF.

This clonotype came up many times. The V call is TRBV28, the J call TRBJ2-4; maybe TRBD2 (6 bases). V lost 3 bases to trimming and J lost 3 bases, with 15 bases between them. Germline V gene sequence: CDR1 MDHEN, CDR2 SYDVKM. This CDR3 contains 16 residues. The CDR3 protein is CASSLAGAGFKNIQYF. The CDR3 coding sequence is TGTGCCAGCAGTTTGGCGGGCGCGGGATTCAAAAACATTCAGTACTTC. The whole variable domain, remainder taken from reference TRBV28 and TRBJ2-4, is DVKVTQSSRYLVKRTGEKVFLECVQDMDHENMFWYRQDPGLGLRLIYFSYDVKMKEKGDIPEGYSVSREKKERFSLILESASTNQTSMYLCASSLAGAGFKNIQYFGAGTRLSVL.

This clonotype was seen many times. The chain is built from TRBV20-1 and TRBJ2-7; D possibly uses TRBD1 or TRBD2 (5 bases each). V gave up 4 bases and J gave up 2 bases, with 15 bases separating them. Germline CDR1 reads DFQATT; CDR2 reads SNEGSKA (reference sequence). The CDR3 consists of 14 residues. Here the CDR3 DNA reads TGCAGTGCTAAGACCGGGACCGCGACCTACGAGCAGTACTTC. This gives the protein CSAKTGTATYEQYF.

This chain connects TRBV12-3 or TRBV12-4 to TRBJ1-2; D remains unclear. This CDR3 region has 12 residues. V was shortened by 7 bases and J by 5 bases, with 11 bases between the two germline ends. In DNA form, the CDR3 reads TGTGCCAGCATGAGGCGAACATATGGCTACACCTTC. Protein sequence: CASMRRTYGYTF.

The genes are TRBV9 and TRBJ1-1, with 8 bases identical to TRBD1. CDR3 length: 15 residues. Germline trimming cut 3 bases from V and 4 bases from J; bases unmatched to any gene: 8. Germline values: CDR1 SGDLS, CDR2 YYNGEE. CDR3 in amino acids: CASSASSGGGTEAFF. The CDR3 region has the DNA TGTGCCAGCAGCGCGAGTTCAGGGGGCGGCACTGAAGCTTTCTTT.

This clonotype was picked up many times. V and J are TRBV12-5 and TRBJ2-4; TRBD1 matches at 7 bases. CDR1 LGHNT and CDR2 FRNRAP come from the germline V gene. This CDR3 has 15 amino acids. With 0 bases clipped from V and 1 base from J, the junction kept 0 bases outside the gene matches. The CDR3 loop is CASGLVQGAKNIQYF. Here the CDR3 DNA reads TGTGCTAGTGGTTTGGTACAGGGGGCCAAAAACATTCAGTACTTC.

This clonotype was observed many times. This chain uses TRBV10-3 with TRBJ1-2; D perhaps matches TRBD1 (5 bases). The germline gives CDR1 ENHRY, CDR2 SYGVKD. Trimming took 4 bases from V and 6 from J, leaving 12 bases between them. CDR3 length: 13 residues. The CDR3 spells CAISAEPGHGYTF. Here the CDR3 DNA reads TGTGCCATCAGTGCCGAACCAGGGCATGGCTACACCTTC.

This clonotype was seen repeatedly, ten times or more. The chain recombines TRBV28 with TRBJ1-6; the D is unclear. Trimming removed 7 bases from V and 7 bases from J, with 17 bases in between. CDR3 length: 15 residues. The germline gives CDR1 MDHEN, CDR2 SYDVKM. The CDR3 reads CASNPTEGRNSPLHF. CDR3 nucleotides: TGTGCCAGCAACCCGACTGAGGGAAGGAATTCACCCCTCCACTTT.

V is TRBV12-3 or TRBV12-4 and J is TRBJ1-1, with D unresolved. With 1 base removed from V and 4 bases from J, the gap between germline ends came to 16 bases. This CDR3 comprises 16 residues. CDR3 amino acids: CASSLGRVWVPTEAFF. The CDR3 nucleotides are TGTGCCAGCAGTTTAGGGAGGGTGTGGGTGCCCACTGAAGCTTTCTTT.

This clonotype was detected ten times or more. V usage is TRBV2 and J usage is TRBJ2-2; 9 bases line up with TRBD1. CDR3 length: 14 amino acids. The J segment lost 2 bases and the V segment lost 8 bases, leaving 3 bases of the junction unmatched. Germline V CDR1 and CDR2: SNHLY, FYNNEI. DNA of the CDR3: TGTGCCAGCGGGACAGGGATAAACACCGGGGAGCTGTTTTTT. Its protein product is CASGTGINTGELFF.

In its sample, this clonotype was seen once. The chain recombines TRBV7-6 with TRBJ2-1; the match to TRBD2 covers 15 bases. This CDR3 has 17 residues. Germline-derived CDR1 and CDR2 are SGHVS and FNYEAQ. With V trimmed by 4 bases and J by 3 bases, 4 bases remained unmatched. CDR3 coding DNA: TGTGCCAGCAGCTGGGGACTAGCGGGAGGACACTACAATGAGCAGTTCTTC. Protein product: CASSWGLAGGHYNEQFF. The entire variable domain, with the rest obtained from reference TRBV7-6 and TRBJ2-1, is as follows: GAGVSQSPRYKVTKRGQDVALRCDPISGHVSLYWYRQALGQGPEFLTYFNYEAQQDKSGLPNDRFSAERPEGSISTLTIQRTEQRDSAMYRCASSWGLAGGHYNEQFFGPGTRLTVL.

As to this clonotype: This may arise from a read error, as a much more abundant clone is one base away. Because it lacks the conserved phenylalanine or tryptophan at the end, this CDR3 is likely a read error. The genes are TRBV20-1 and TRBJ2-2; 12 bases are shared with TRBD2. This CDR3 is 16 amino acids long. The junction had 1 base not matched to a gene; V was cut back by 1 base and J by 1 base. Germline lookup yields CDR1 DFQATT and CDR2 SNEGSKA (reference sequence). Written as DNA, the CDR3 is TGCAGTGCTAGAGCTAGCGGGAGGGGGAACACCGGGGAGCTGTTTCTT. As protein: CSARASGRGNTGELFL.

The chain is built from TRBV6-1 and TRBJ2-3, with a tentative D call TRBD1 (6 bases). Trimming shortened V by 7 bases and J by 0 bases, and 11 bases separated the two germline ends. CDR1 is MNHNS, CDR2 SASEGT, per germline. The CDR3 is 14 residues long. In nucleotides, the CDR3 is TGTGCCAGCAAGGGGGAGCCTAGCACAGATACGCAGTATTTT. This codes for CASKGEPSTDTQYF.

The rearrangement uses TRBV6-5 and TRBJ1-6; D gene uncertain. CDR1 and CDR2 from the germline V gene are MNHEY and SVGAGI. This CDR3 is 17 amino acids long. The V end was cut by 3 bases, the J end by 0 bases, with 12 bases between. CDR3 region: CASSYLAESSYNSPLHF. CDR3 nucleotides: TGTGCCAGCAGTTATTTGGCAGAGAGCTCCTATAATTCACCCCTCCACTTT.

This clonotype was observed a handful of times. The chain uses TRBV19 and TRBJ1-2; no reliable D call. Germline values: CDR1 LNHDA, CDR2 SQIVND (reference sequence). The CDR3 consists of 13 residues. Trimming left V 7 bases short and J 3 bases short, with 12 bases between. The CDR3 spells CASIGLLDYGYTF. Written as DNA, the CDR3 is TGTGCCAGTATTGGACTGCTTGACTATGGCTACACCTTC.

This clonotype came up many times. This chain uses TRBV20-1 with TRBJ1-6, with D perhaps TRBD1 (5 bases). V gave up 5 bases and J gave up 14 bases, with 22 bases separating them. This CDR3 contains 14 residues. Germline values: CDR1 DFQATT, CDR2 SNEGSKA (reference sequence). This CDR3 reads CSAGFGTPDGALHF. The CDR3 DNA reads TGCAGTGCTGGATTCGGGACTCCCGACGGGGCCCTCCACTTT.

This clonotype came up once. CDR3 in amino acids: CASSQGLEQRVTTF. DNA for the CDR3: TGCGCCAGCAGCCAAGGGTTAGAGCAGCGGGTAACCACCTTC. The V gene is TRBV4-3, the J gene TRBJ1-2; D is undetermined. Trimming stripped 1 base from V and 13 bases from J, with 19 bases between. The CDR3 is made up of 14 amino acids. CDR1 is LGHNA and CDR2 is YSLEER in the germline V gene.

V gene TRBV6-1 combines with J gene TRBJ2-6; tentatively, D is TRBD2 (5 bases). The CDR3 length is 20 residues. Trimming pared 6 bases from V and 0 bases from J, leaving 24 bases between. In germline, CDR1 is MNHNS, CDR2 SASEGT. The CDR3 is CASSTHDKGEGFSGANVLTF. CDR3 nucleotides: TGTGCCAGCAGCACTCACGACAAAGGAGAGGGCTTCTCTGGGGCCAACGTCCTGACTTTC.

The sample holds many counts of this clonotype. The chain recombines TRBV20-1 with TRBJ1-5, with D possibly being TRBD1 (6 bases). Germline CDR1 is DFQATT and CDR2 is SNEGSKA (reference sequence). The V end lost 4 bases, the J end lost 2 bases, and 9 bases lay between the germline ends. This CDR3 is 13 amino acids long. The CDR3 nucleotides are TGCAGTGCTACCAGGGGCGGCAATCAGCCCCAGCATTTT. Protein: CSATRGGNQPQHF.